This TCR beta chain was retrieved from a study of response to subunit inactivated influenza vaccine. Findings of the study overall: There was a suggestion from the authors that each seasonal influenza vaccination recruits few new T cells.

Germline V lookup: CDR1 SNHLY, CDR2 FYNNEI. The CDR3 is 16 amino acids. Trimming removed 5 bases from V and 2 bases from J; junction bases left unmatched: 10. TCRdb ran MiXCR on the RT-PCR reads and lists one entry per CDR3 protein. The data hold roughly 190,000 distinct CDR3 sequences, with around an eighth observed a single time. Details on this clonotype: Its antigen is not identified.

This chain uses TRBV2 with TRBJ2-5; 8 bases agree with TRBD2. The TCR was taken from a middle-aged man who received an inactivated influenza vaccine. The sample in question was CD8+ T cells sorted from PBMCs, obtained around 5 days after vaccination. The CDR3 coding sequence is TGTGCCAGCAGTCACATAGCGGGGCTACGTCAAGAGACCCAGTACTTC. Its translation is CASSHIAGLRQETQYF.